Described below is a single T cell receptor (beta chain) sequence and its context. Its antigen is currently unknown. This record comes from a study of cytomegalovirus exposure and HLA in healthy donors. Study-wide context: Early on, a data release was issued that held about 85 million unique TCRs from HLA-typed donors. Findings and limits, study-wide: Earlier analysis found most TCR beta V segments productive about 90% or about 30% of the time.

Germline CDR1 reads SGDLS; CDR2 reads YYNGEE. The CDR3 length is 14 residues. J lost 6 bases, V lost 2 bases, and 3 bases had no gene match. PCR amplification relied on 60 Vbeta primers (plus 13 Jbeta primers). TCRdb's copy holds only in-frame clones and misses some; the assay was immunoSEQ multiplex PCR. The repertoire shows 65,000 to 80,000 clones; the top ten hold 7.5% to 8%. The specimen was PBMCs. The clonotype comes from a female donor in good health and CMV-seropositive. V and J are TRBV9 and TRBJ2-1; the match to TRBD2 covers 9 bases. The CDR3 DNA reads TGTGCCAGCAGCGTTAGCGGGAGTGGCAATGAGCAGTTCTTC. Encoded protein: CASSVSGSGNEQFF.